Below, 9 T cell receptor beta chains from the same sample are listed, as sequenced in a study of cytomegalovirus exposure and HLA in healthy donors. Amplification used 60 Vbeta primers and 13 Jbeta primers. Sequencing used immunoSEQ multiplex PCR; TCRdb keeps in-frame clones, though not all of them. In the table there are 95,000 to 150,000 clones, 83% of which are singletons. The sequenced sample was PBMCs. Receptors were obtained from a woman in her 40s in good health and CMV-seropositive.

This chain's CDR3 is CASSLSSGTSVETQYF. The DNA of the CDR3 is TGTGCCAGCAGTTTATCTTCGGGGACTAGCGTGGAGACCCAGTACTTC. The chain has TRBV27 and TRBJ2-5; 10 positions match TRBD2. CDR3 size: 16 residues. With 0 bases clipped from V and 5 bases from J, the junction kept 6 bases outside the gene matches. CDR1 is MNHEY and CDR2 is SMNVEV in the germline V gene (reference sequence).

The chain has TRBV5-1 and TRBJ1-4, with D uncertain. Trimming shortened V by 0 bases and J by 7 bases, and 10 bases separated the two germline ends. The CDR3 runs 14 residues. In germline, CDR1 is SGHRS, CDR2 YFSETQ. This chain's CDR3 is CASSLGTPGEKLFF. DNA for the CDR3: TGCGCCAGCAGCTTGGGGACTCCCGGTGAAAAACTGTTTTTT.

The chain has TRBV10-3 and TRBJ1-2, with D perhaps matching TRBD1 (6 bases). The length of the CDR3 is 14 residues. Germline lookup yields CDR1 ENHRY and CDR2 SYGVKD. V was shortened by 6 bases and J by 8 bases, with 19 bases between the two germline ends. In nucleotides, the CDR3 is TGTGCCATCAGCAACTTATACAGGGAATACGGCTACACCTTC. This sequence encodes CAISNLYREYGYTF.

The chain is built from TRBV5-1 and TRBJ1-3; D is unclear. V lost 4 bases and J lost 4, with 12 bases in between. Germline lookup yields CDR1 SGHRS and CDR2 YFSETQ. CDR3 length: 14 residues. CDR3 nucleotides: TGCGCCAGCAGCCCCCAGCGGCGAGGAAACACCATATATTTT. Its translation is CASSPQRRGNTIYF.

This clone appeared a few times. The J gene is TRBJ1-5, the V gene TRBV28, with D possibly TRBD1 on 6 matching bases. CDR1 MDHEN and CDR2 SYDVKM come from the germline V gene. V lost 6 bases and J lost 6, with 12 bases in between. The CDR3 sequence is 13 residues long. CDR3 in DNA: TGTGCCAGCAGAAAACAGGGTCCTCAGCCCCAGCATTTT. It codes for CASRKQGPQPQHF.

This clone was detected only a few times. The chain uses TRBV5-4 and TRBJ2-7; D possibly corresponds to TRBD1 (6 bases). This CDR3 is built from 13 residues. Germline lookup yields CDR1 SGHNT and CDR2 YYREEE (reference sequence). Trimming removed 2 bases from V and 6 bases from J, with 12 bases in between. CDR3 nucleotides: TGTGCCAGCAGCTTTGGACAGAACGGCGAGCAGTACTTC. Translated, it gives CASSFGQNGEQYF.

This sequence joins TRBV29-1 and TRBJ2-4, with TRBD2 matching 11 bases. V was clipped by 4 bases and J by 7 bases; unmatched bases: 9. This CDR3 is 15 amino acids long. From germline, CDR1 is SQVTM and CDR2 ANQGSEA. The CDR3 here is CSVVTSGVWENIQYF. The CDR3 DNA reads TGCAGCGTTGTGACTAGCGGGGTGTGGGAGAACATTCAGTACTTC. The full variable domain, rest sourced from reference TRBV29-1 and TRBJ2-4, is SAVISQKPSRDICQRGTSLTIQCQVDSQVTMMFWYRQQPGQSLTLIATANQGSEATYESGFVIDKFPISRPNLTFSTLTVSNMSPEDSSIYLCSVVTSGVWENIQYFGAGTRLSVL.

This clone was seen more than once but under ten times. The gene calls are TRBV28 and TRBJ2-1; 12 bases line up with TRBD2. CDR1 MDHEN and CDR2 SYDVKM come from the germline V gene. With V trimmed by 8 bases and J by 6 bases, 8 bases remained unmatched. This CDR3 is built from 15 residues. The CDR3 sequence: CASGKTSGRANEQFF. CDR3 coding DNA: TGTGCCAGCGGAAAGACTAGCGGGAGAGCCAATGAGCAGTTCTTC.

This clone was seen a single time. The J gene is TRBJ2-3, the V gene TRBV19; 8 bases fit TRBD1. In germline, CDR1 is LNHDA, CDR2 SQIVND (reference sequence). V shed 5 bases and J 4 bases; nucleotides not matched to a gene: 2. The CDR3 has 13 amino acids. CDR3 bases: TGTGCCAGTAGTCAGGGGGCGGCAGATACGCAGTATTTT. Encoded protein: CASSQGAADTQYF. Together with reference TRBV19 and TRBJ2-3, the CDR3 gives the full variable domain: DGGITQSPKYLFRKEGQNVTLSCEQNLNHDAMYWYRQDPGQGLRLIYYSQIVNDFQKGDIAEGYSVSREKKESFPLTVTSAQKNPTAFYLCASSQGAADTQYFGPGTRLTVL.